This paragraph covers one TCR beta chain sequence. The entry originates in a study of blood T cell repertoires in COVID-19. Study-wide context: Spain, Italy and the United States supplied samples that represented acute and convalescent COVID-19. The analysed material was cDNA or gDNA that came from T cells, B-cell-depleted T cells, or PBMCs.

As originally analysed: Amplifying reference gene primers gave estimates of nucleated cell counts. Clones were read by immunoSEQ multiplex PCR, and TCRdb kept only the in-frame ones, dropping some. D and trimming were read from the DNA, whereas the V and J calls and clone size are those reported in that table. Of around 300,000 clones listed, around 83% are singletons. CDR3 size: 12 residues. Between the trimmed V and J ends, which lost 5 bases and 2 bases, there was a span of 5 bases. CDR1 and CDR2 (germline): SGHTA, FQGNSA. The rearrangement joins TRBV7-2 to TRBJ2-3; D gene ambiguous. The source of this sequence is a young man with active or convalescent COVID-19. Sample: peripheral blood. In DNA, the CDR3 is TGTGCCAGCAGCGAGTTCACAGATACGCAGTATTTT. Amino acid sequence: CASSEFTDTQYF.